What follows are 14 T cell receptor beta chains derived from one specimen sequenced in a study of OX40 agonist ivuxolimab in advanced cancers. The protocol was immunoSEQ multiplex PCR, while the TCRdb copy is restricted to in-frame clones and leaves out a portion. Of 20,000 to 30,000 clones listed, 83% are singletons. The sequencing here drew on CD4+ or CD8+ T cells sorted from blood, taken in a trial of the OX40 agonist ivuxolimab. The receptor set was obtained from an adult with an advanced solid tumor such as melanoma, head and neck, liver or kidney cancer.

CDR3 sequence (DNA): TGCGCCAGCAGCCAAGATGGGACAGGACTCAATGAGCAGTTCTTC. Translating it yields CASSQDGTGLNEQFF. The genes are TRBV4-3 and TRBJ2-1; 8 nucleotides agree with TRBD1. The J segment lost 6 bases and the V segment lost 0 bases, leaving 4 bases of the junction unmatched. Germline V CDR1 and CDR2: LGHNA, YSLEER. The CDR3 runs 15 residues.

The genes are TRBV27 and TRBJ1-4, with TRBD1 as a possible D gene (5 bases). The germline V gene has CDR1 MNHEY and CDR2 SMNVEV (reference sequence). V was shortened by 8 bases and J by 8 bases, with 12 bases between the two germline ends. The CDR3 has 12 amino acids. The CDR3: CASGEGWEKLFF. In DNA, the CDR3 is TGTGCCAGCGGGGAGGGGTGGGAAAAACTGTTTTTT. The entire variable domain, with the rest obtained from reference TRBV27 and TRBJ1-4, is as follows: EAQVTQNPRYLITVTGKKLTVTCSQNMNHEYMSWYRQDPGLGLRQIYYSMNVEVTDKGDVPEGYKVSRKEKRNFPLILESPSPNQTSLYFCASGEGWEKLFFGSGTQLSVL.

This clone was seen just once. The CDR3 nucleotides read TGCGCCAGCAGCCAGAACAGGGGCCCGAACACTGAAGCTTTCTTT. This translates into CASSQNRGPNTEAFF. This chain links TRBV4-1 with TRBJ1-1, with 7 bases identical to TRBD1. Germline CDR1 is MGHRA and CDR2 is YSYEKL. This CDR3 has 15 amino acids. The J segment lost 1 base and the V segment lost 3 bases, leaving 5 bases of the junction unmatched.

For the CDR3, the DNA is TGCGCCAGCAGCCAATGGGACATTGCAACTAATGAAAAACTGTTTTTT. Translation: CASSQWDIATNEKLFF. This chain links TRBV4-1 with TRBJ1-4, with a tentative D call TRBD1 (6 bases). V lost 2 bases, J lost 0 bases, and 10 bases lay in between. The CDR3 extends over 16 amino acids. Germline V gene sequence: CDR1 MGHRA, CDR2 YSYEKL.

The rearrangement links TRBV19 to TRBJ1-5, with D unresolved. The V gene lost 0 bases and the J gene lost 2 bases, with 11 bases spanning the gap. The CDR3 has 16 residues. Germline assignment: CDR1 LNHDA and CDR2 SQIVND (reference sequence). CDR3 protein: CASSIDWGRRNQPQHF. The CDR3 region has the DNA TGTGCCAGTAGTATAGATTGGGGAAGGCGCAATCAGCCCCAGCATTTT.

The chain carries TRBV27 and TRBJ1-6; D gene unclear. Germline loops: CDR1 MNHEY, CDR2 SMNVEV (reference sequence). The CDR3 extends over 20 amino acids. Trimming removed 0 bases from V and 0 bases from J, with 18 bases in between. The chain's CDR3 is CASSLSIPHGSSSYNSPLHF. CDR3 bases: TGTGCCAGCAGTTTATCCATACCTCATGGGTCGAGCTCCTATAATTCACCCCTCCACTTT.

The genes are TRBV12-5 and TRBJ1-2; D remains unclear. The CDR3 runs 13 residues. V lost 1 base and J 5 bases, leaving 8 bases between the germline ends. CDR1 is LGHNT, CDR2 FRNRAP, per germline. CDR3 protein: CASGLGPRYGYTF. The CDR3 nucleotides read TGTGCTAGTGGTTTGGGCCCGAGGTATGGCTACACCTTC. The whole variable domain, remainder taken from reference TRBV12-5 and TRBJ1-2, is DARVTQTPRHKVTEMGQEVTMRCQPILGHNTVFWYRQTMMQGLELLAYFRNRAPLDDSGMPKDRFSAEMPDATLATLKIQPSEPRDSAVYFCASGLGPRYGYTFGSGTRLTVV.

This chain joins TRBV9 and TRBJ1-1, with D possibly being TRBD1 (5 bases). The V end was cut by 4 bases, the J end by 4 bases, with 11 bases between. The CDR3 is made up of 13 amino acids. Germline-derived CDR1 and CDR2 are SGDLS and YYNGEE. DNA for the CDR3: TGTGCCAGCAGCCTGGGAGGGGCCACTGAAGCTTTCTTT. Protein sequence: CASSLGGATEAFF.

This clone was counted a single time. V gene TRBV7-9 combines with J gene TRBJ2-7; the D is unclear. This CDR3 contains 14 residues. V was pared by 5 bases and J by 0 bases, with 11 bases between. The V gene's germline CDR1 is SEHNR and CDR2 FQNEAQ (reference sequence). CDR3 DNA: TGTGCCAGCAGCCCAAGGGAATACTCCTACGAGCAGTACTTC. Translation: CASSPREYSYEQYF.

The genes are TRBV4-1 and TRBJ1-1; unclear D gene. V lost 2 bases to trimming and J lost 5 bases, with 18 bases between them. The CDR3 is 16 amino acids. Germline V CDR1 and CDR2: MGHRA, YSYEKL. The CDR3 loop reads CASSQSLMLRQTEAFF. The CDR3 bases are TGCGCCAGCAGCCAAAGTCTGATGTTAAGGCAGACTGAAGCTTTCTTT.

This clone was observed a handful of times. The rearrangement uses TRBV19 and TRBJ1-2; the D is unclear. Germline CDR1 LNHDA, CDR2 SQIVND (reference sequence). Trimming removed 3 bases at V and 7 bases at J, with 9 bases between. This CDR3 region has 12 residues. For the CDR3, the DNA is TGTGCCAGTAGTATTGGTGGGCTTGGCTACACCTTC. It translates to CASSIGGLGYTF. Based on the CDR3 plus reference TRBV19 and TRBJ1-2, the full variable domain is DGGITQSPKYLFRKEGQNVTLSCEQNLNHDAMYWYRQDPGQGLRLIYYSQIVNDFQKGDIAEGYSVSREKKESFPLTVTSAQKNPTAFYLCASSIGGLGYTFGSGTRLTVV.

The chain joins TRBV4-2 to TRBJ1-3; D call uncertain. There are 17 residues in the CDR3. Trimming removed 4 bases from V and 2 bases from J, with 18 bases in between. CDR1 is LGHNA and CDR2 is YNFKEQ in the germline V gene. This CDR3 reads CASSPEYDGFTGNTIYF. The CDR3 nucleotides read TGTGCCAGCAGCCCGGAATACGACGGGTTTACTGGAAACACCATATATTTT.

The chain recombines TRBV27 with TRBJ2-6, with D possibly matching TRBD1 (7 bases). This CDR3 is built from 17 residues. Germline CDR1 is MNHEY and CDR2 is SMNVEV (reference sequence). The V end was cut by 5 bases, the J end by 4 bases, with 18 bases between. In DNA form, the CDR3 reads TGTGCCAGCAGTCCAGTCGGCAGGGGGAGGGGGGCCAACGTCCTGACTTTC. Its translation is CASSPVGRGRGANVLTF.

The genes are TRBV13 and TRBJ2-7; D is unresolved. The germline V gene has CDR1 PRHDT and CDR2 FYEKMQ (reference sequence). This CDR3 region has 15 residues. Trimming pared 1 base from V and 2 bases from J, leaving 12 bases between. The CDR3 DNA sequence: TGTGCCAGCAGCTTAGCTCAGGCGGCCACCTACGAGCAGTACTTC. Its translation is CASSLAQAATYEQYF.